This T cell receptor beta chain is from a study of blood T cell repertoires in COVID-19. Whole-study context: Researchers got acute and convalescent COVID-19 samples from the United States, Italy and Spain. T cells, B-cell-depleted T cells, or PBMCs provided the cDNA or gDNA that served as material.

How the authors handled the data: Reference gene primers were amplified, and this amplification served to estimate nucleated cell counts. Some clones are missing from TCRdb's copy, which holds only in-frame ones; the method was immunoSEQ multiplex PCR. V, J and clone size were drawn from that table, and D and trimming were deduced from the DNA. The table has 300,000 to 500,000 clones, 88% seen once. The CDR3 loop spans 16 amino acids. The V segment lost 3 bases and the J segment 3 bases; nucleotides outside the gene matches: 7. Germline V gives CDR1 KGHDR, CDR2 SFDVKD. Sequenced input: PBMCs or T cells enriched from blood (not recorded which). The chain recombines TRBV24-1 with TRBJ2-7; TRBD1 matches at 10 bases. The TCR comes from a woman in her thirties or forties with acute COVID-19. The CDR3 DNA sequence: TGTGCCACCAGTGATCCACGGACAGGGGGAGGCTACGAGCAGTACTTC. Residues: CATSDPRTGGGYEQYF.